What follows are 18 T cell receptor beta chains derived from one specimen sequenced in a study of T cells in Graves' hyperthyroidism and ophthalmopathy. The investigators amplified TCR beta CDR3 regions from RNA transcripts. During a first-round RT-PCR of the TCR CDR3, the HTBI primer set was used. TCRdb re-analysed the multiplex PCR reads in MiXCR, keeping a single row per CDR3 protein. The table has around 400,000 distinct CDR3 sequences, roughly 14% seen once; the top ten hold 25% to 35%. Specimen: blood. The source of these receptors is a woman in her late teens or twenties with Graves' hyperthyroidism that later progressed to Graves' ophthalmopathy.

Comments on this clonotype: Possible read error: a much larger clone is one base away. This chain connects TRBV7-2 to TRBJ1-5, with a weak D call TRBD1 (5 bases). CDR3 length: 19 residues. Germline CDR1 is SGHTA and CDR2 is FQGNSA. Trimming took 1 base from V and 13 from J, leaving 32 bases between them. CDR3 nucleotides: TGTGCCAGCAGCTTAGGGCCACCCCGGACATGGGGAGTTGGTGATACGCAGCATTTT. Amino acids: CASSLGPPRTWGVGDTQHF. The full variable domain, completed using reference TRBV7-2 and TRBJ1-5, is GAGVSQSPSNKVTEKGKDVELRCDPISGHTALYWYRQSLGQGLEFLIYFQGNSAPDKSGLPSDRFSAERTGGSVSTLTIQRTQQEDSAVYLCASSLGPPRTWGVGDTQHFGDGTRLSIL.

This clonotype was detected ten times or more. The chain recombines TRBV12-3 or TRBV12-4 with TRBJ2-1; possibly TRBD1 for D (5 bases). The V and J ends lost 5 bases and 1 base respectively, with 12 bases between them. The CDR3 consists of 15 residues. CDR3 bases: TGTGCCAGCAGTACAGGTTGGCGGTCCTACAATGAGCAGTTCTTC. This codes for CASSTGWRSYNEQFF.

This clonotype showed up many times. The CDR3 nucleotides are TGCGCCAGCAGCTTGACGGGGGGCGATGAGCAGTTCTTC. As protein: CASSLTGGDEQFF. The genes are TRBV5-1 and TRBJ2-1; perhaps TRBD2 as D (7 bases). The germline V gene encodes CDR1 SGHRS and CDR2 YFSETQ. Between the trimmed V and J ends, which lost 1 base and 8 bases, there was a span of 10 bases. CDR3 length equals 13 residues.

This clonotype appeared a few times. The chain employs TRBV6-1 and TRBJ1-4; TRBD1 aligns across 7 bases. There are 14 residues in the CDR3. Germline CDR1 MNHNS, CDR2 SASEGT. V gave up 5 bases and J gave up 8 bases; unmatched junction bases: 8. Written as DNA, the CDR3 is TGTGCCAGCAGTCTCGGGGACAGTCGGGAAAAACTGTTTTTT. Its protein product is CASSLGDSREKLFF.

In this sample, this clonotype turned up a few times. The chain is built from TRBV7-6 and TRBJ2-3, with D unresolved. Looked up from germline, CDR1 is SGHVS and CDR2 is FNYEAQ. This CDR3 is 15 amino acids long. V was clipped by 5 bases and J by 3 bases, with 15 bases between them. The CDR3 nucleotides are TGTGCCAGCAGCCGACCGGTGACAAGGACAGATACGCAGTATTTT. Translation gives CASSRPVTRTDTQYF.

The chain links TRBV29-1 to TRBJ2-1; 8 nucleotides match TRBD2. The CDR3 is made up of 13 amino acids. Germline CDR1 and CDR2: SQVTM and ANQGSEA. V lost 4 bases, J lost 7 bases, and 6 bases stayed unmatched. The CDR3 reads CSVVPGRANEQFF. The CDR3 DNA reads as TGCAGCGTTGTTCCCGGGAGGGCAAATGAGCAGTTCTTC.

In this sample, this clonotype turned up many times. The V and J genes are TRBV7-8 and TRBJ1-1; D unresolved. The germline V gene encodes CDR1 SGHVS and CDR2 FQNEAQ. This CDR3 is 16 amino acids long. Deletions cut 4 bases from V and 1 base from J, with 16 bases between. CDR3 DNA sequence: TGTGCCAGCAGCTCCCCCTTGGAACCCTCGAACACTGAAGCTTTCTTT. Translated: CASSSPLEPSNTEAFF.

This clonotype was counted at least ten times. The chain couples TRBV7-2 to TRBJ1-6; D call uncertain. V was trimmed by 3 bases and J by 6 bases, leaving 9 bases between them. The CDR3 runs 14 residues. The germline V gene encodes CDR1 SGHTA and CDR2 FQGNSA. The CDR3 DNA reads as TGTGCCAGCAGCTTTGGGCAGATTAATTCACCCCTCCACTTT. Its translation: CASSFGQINSPLHF. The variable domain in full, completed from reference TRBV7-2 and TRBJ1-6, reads GAGVSQSPSNKVTEKGKDVELRCDPISGHTALYWYRQSLGQGLEFLIYFQGNSAPDKSGLPSDRFSAERTGGSVSTLTIQRTQQEDSAVYLCASSFGQINSPLHFGNGTRLTVT.

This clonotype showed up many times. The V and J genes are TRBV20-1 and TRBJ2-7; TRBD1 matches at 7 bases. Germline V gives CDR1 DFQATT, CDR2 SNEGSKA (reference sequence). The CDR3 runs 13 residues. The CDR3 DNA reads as TGCAGGTCTCAGGGGGTAAGCTCCTACGAGCAGTACTTC. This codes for CRSQGVSSYEQYF.

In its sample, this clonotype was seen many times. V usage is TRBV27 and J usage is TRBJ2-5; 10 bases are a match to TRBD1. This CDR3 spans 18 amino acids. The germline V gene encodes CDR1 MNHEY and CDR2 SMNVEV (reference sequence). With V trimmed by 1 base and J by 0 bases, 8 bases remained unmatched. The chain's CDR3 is CASSLFSTGGFNQETQYF. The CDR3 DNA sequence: TGTGCCAGCAGTTTATTTTCGACAGGGGGCTTTAACCAAGAGACCCAGTACTTC.

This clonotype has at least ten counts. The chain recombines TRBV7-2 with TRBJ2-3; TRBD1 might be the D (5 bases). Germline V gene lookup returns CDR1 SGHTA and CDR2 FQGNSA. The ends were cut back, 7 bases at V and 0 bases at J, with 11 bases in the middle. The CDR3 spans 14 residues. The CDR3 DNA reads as TGTGCCAGCACCTCTAGGGGTAGCACAGATACGCAGTATTTT. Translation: CASTSRGSTDTQYF.

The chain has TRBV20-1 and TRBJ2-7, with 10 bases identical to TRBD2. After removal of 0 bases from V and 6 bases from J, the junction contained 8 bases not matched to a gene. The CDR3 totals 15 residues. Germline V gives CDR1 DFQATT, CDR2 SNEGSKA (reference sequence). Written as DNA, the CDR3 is TGCAGTGCTAGAGATTCAAGCGGGAGGGCTAGCGAGCAGTACTTC. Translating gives CSARDSSGRASEQYF.

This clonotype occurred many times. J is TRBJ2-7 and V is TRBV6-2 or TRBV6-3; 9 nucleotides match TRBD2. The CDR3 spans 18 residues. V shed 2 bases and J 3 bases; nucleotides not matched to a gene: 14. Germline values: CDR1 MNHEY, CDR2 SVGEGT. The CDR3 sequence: CASSYGGGRASPYYEQYF. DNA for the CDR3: TGTGCCAGCAGTTACGGCGGCGGGAGGGCCTCCCCATACTACGAGCAGTACTTC.

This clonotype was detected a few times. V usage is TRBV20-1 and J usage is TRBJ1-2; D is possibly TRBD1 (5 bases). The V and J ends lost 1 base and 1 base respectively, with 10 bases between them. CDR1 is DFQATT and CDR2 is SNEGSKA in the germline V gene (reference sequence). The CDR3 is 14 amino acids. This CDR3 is CSARAPDINYGYTF. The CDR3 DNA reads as TGCAGTGCTAGAGCCCCGGACATTAACTATGGCTACACCTTC.

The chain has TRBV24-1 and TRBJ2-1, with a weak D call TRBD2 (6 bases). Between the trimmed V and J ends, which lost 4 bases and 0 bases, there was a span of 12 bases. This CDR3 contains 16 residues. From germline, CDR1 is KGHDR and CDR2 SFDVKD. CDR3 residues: CATSEVAAFSYNEQFF. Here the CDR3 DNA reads TGTGCCACCAGTGAGGTAGCGGCCTTCTCCTACAATGAGCAGTTCTTC.

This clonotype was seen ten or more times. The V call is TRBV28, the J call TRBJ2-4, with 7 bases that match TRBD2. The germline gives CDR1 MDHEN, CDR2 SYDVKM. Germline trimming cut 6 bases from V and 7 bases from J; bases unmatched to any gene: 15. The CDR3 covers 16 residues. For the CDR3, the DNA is TGTGCCAGCAGGAGACTGGGGGGACTAAAGGCGAACATTCAGTACTTC. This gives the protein CASRRLGGLKANIQYF.

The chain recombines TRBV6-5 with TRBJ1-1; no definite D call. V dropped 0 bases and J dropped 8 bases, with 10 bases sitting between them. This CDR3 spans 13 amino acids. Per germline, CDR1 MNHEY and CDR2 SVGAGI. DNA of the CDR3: TGTGCCAGCAGTTACTCGGTGGGAACCGAAGCTTTCTTT. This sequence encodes CASSYSVGTEAFF.

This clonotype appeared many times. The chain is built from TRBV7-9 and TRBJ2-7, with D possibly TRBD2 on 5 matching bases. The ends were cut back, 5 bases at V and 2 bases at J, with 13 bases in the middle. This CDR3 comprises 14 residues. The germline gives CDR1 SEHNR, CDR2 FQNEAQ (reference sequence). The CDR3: CASSGTGRAYEQYF. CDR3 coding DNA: TGTGCCAGCAGCGGCACGGGAAGGGCCTACGAGCAGTACTTC.